These 28 T cell receptor beta chains were sequenced from one sample in a study of T cell clonality in common variable immunodeficiency. Clones were sequenced by immunoSEQ multiplex PCR, and TCRdb holds only the in-frame ones, with some missing. This sample has around 55,000 clones, each found more than once. Input material: peripheral blood mononuclear cells. The receptors stem from a person between 18 and 75 years old in good health.

This clone was detected ten times or more. The CDR3 end lies 3 residues beyond the end of the read and is filled in from the germline J gene. This rearrangement joins TRBV19 to TRBJ2-5; TRBD2 matches 9 bases. The junction had 6 bases not matched to a gene; V was cut back by 0 bases and J by 4 bases. The CDR3 has 16 residues. CDR1 LNHDA and CDR2 SQIVND come from the germline V gene (reference sequence). Partial CDR3 DNA: TGTGCCAGTAGTATAGACCCGACTAGCGGTCTAGAGACC. Its translation is CASSIDPTSGLET. The whole CDR3 sequence is CASSIDPTSGLETQYF.

There are a few counts of this clone. The CDR3 end lies 3 residues beyond the end of the read and is filled in from the germline J gene. The chain is built from TRBV19 and TRBJ1-2; D remains unclear. The CDR3 runs to 14 residues. Per germline, CDR1 LNHDA and CDR2 SQIVND (reference sequence). The CDR3 bases that were read are TGTGCCAGTACCCCCGGGTCGAGCTCCTACGAC. Translating gives CASTPGSSSYD. Given in full, the CDR3 is CASTPGSSSYDYTF.

This clone occurred many times. The read ends 3 residues before the CDR3 terminus; that terminus is restored from the germline J gene. The chain is built from TRBV28 and TRBJ2-1, with TRBD2 matching over 8 bases. Germline-derived CDR1 and CDR2 are MDHEN and SYDVKM. V lost 5 bases and J lost 9; bases outside the gene matches: 21. The CDR3 has 18 residues. The CDR3 here is CASSPHQVNRGGWAEQFF. The CDR3 DNA, read in part, is TGTGCCAGCAGTCCCCATCAAGTTAATCGGGGGGGGTGGGCTGAG.

This clone was recorded many times. The read comes to an end 3 residues before the CDR3 does, leaving the germline J gene to fill in the end. The chain carries TRBV20-1 and TRBJ2-2, with 8 bases lining up with TRBD2. Trimming removed 3 bases from V and 8 bases from J; junction bases left unmatched: 8. CDR3 length: 14 amino acids. The germline CDR1 and CDR2 sequences are DFQATT and SNEGSKA (reference sequence). The sequenced part of the CDR3 DNA is TGCAGTGCTAGTAAGGGGACTAGGTTTGGGGAG. Residues: CSASKGTRFGE. From start to end, the CDR3 is CSASKGTRFGELFF.

This clone occurred many times. The read gets to within 3 residues of the CDR3 end, and the germline J gene fills in the rest. The genes are TRBV30 and TRBJ1-4, with TRBD1 identical over 8 bases. This CDR3 is built from 14 residues. The germline V gene has CDR1 GTSNPN and CDR2 SVGIG (reference sequence). The J segment lost 8 bases and the V segment lost 3 bases, leaving 8 bases of the junction unmatched. CDR3 sequence reads: CAWRVGTGAEKLFF. The CDR3 bases that were read are TGTGCCTGGAGGGTTGGGACAGGAGCCGAAAAA. The full variable domain, in which reference TRBV30 and TRBJ1-4 provide the parts outside the CDR3, is SQTIHQWPATLVQPVGSPLSLECTVEGTSNPNLYWYRQAAGRGLQLLFYSVGIGQISSEVPQNLSASRPQDRQFILSSKKLLLSDSGFYLCAWRVGTGAEKLFFGSGTQLSVL.

This clone showed up many times. The sequence runs out 3 residues before the end of the CDR3; the remainder is reconstructed from the germline J gene. The V call is TRBV12-3 or TRBV12-4, the J call TRBJ2-7; the match to TRBD2 covers 10 bases. The CDR3 contains 15 residues. V shed 2 bases and J 2 bases; nucleotides not matched to a gene: 3. Partial CDR3 DNA: TGTGCCAGCAGTTTAAGACTAGCGGGCGCCTACGAG. It specifies CASSLRLAGAYE. Given in full, the CDR3 is CASSLRLAGAYEQYF.

There are many counts of this clone. CDR3 bases read: TGTGCCAGCAGTGGACCAGGGGGGAGGGATGGC. Protein product: CASSGPGGRDG. The CDR3 reads in full as CASSGPGGRDGYTF. This chain connects TRBV6-1 to TRBJ1-2; 7 nucleotides align to TRBD1. The read falls 3 residues short of the CDR3 end, and the missing part is taken from the germline J gene. V was pared by 4 bases and J by 6 bases, with 8 bases of the junction left unmatched. The CDR3 length is 14 residues. Germline V CDR1 and CDR2: MNHNS, SASEGT.

This clone was recorded many times. The CDR3 goes on 3 residues after the read ends, and that part is filled in from the germline J gene. The chain links TRBV5-6 to TRBJ2-7; possible D gene TRBD1, 5 bases. CDR1 and CDR2 from the germline V gene are SGHDT and YYEEEE. Trimming cost V 1 base and J 0 bases, with 8 bases left between them. The CDR3 extends over 14 amino acids. The CDR3 protein is CASSLLGDSYEQYF. The sequenced CDR3 bases are TGTGCCAGCAGCTTGTTAGGGGACTCCTACGAG.

This clone came up many times. Germline and junction disagree at one end, which may indicate a read error. The CDR3 end falls 3 residues outside the read, so it is completed with the germline J gene. This chain connects TRBV4-2 to TRBJ1-2, with 7 bases identical to TRBD1. The germline CDR1 and CDR2 sequences are LGHNA and YNFKEQ. The CDR3 extends over 14 amino acids. The CDR3 loop is CASSQDRVLRGYTF. The part of the CDR3 DNA that was read is TGCGCCAGCAGCCAAGACAGGGTTCTTCGAGGC.

This clone appeared many times. The read comes to an end 3 residues before the CDR3 does, leaving the germline J gene to fill in the end. This chain uses TRBV7-2 with TRBJ2-5; weak D call: TRBD2 (5 bases). Per the germline V gene, CDR1 is SGHTA and CDR2 is FQGNSA. CDR3 length equals 14 residues. Trimming pared 1 base from V and 5 bases from J, leaving 11 bases between. The CDR3 DNA, read in part, is TGTGCCAGCAGCTTAGTACTAGAAGGCGAGACC. This gives the protein CASSLVLEGET. The CDR3 in full is CASSLVLEGETQYF.

As regards this clone: This may stem from a read error, because a much larger clone lies one nucleotide away. Read coverage stops 3 residues before the CDR3 terminus; the germline J gene supplies the remainder. This chain connects TRBV7-9 to TRBJ1-1, with 7 bases matching TRBD1. CDR3 size: 15 residues. Germline V CDR1 and CDR2: SEHNR, FQNEAQ (reference sequence). CDR3 bases read: TGTTCCAGCAGCTCGAGGGGACAGACGAACACTGAA. Its translation is CSSSSRGQTNTE. The full CDR3 reads CSSSSRGQTNTEAFF.

This clone was counted only a few times. The junction departs from the called germline gene at one end, perhaps through a read error. The read stops 3 residues short of the end of the CDR3; the missing end is completed from the germline J gene. Other DNA sequences in this specimen translate into the identical CDR3. The chain links TRBV11-2 to TRBJ1-3; TRBD1 aligns across 7 bases. CDR3 length: 15 amino acids. Germline V gene sequence: CDR1 SGHAT, CDR2 FQNNGV. The covered CDR3 bases are TGTGCCAGCAGCGCTCAGACAGGGACTGGAAACACA. Its translation is CASSAQTGTGNT. The full CDR3 is CASSAQTGTGNTIYF.

In its sample, this clone was seen many times. The read ends 3 residues before the CDR3 terminus; that terminus is restored from the germline J gene. The chain uses TRBV18 and TRBJ1-4; TRBD1 matches 7 bases. The CDR3 sequence is 14 residues long. Trimming cost V 4 bases and J 4 bases; bases outside gene matches: 3. Germline loops: CDR1 KGHSH, CDR2 LQKENI. This CDR3 reads CASSQTGSNEKLFF. The CDR3 bases that were read are TGTGCCAGCTCACAGACAGGGAGTAATGAAAAA.

This clone was observed many times. The sequence runs out 3 residues before the end of the CDR3; the remainder is reconstructed from the germline J gene. This chain uses TRBV20-1 with TRBJ2-3; D remains ambiguous. Germline CDR1 is DFQATT and CDR2 is SNEGSKA (reference sequence). The CDR3 length is 11 residues. V lost 7 bases to trimming and J lost 5 bases, with 10 bases between them. The sequenced CDR3 bases are TGCAGTGGCACTACACGAGATACG. It is translated as CSGTTRDT. The entire CDR3 sequence reads CSGTTRDTQYF.

This clone was observed at least ten times. Read data end 3 residues before the CDR3 end; the end is taken from the germline J gene. This chain connects TRBV5-1 to TRBJ1-1, with 8 bases matching TRBD1. Trimming removed 4 bases from V and 1 base from J; junction bases left unmatched: 6. Germline CDR1 is SGHRS and CDR2 is YFSETQ. The CDR3 is made up of 15 amino acids. CDR3 DNA, as far as it was read: TGCGCCAGCAGCCATTTGGGACAGGCGAACACTGAA. Translating gives CASSHLGQANTE. The entire CDR3 sequence reads CASSHLGQANTEAFF.

The table lists this clone with many counts. The DNA ends 3 residues before the CDR3 does, and the rest of the CDR3 is filled in from the germline J gene. The V and J genes are TRBV6-2 or TRBV6-3 and TRBJ2-3, with a possible D match to TRBD2 (6 bases). The CDR3 has 14 amino acids. Trimming left V 6 bases short and J 6 bases short, with 16 bases between. Germline CDR1 reads MNHEY; CDR2 reads SVGEGT. The chain's CDR3 is CASSRLDTVDTQYF. The sequenced part of the CDR3 DNA is TGTGCCAGCAGCAGACTAGACACGGTCGATACG.

This clone has just a few counts. The read falls 3 residues short of the CDR3 end, and the missing part is taken from the germline J gene. V gene TRBV2 combines with J gene TRBJ1-4; tentative D call: TRBD1 (6 bases). Per germline, CDR1 SNHLY and CDR2 FYNNEI. The CDR3 is 13 residues long. The CDR3 sequence is CACATGPNSPLFF. The covered CDR3 bases are TGTGCCTGTGCAACAGGGCCTAATTCACCA.

The sample holds many counts of this clone. The sequenced fragment ends 3 residues before the CDR3 boundary, so the rest is inferred from the germline J gene. The rearrangement joins TRBV19 to TRBJ2-2; tentatively, D is TRBD1 (5 bases). Looked up from germline, CDR1 is LNHDA and CDR2 is SQIVND (reference sequence). This CDR3 region has 14 residues. The covered CDR3 bases are TGTGCCAGTAGTAGCGACAGATCTAATGAAAAG. This sequence encodes CASSSDRSNEK. The entire CDR3 is CASSSDRSNEKLFF.

In this sample, this clone turned up many times. The read gets to within 3 residues of the CDR3 end, and the germline J gene fills in the rest. The V call is TRBV14, the J call TRBJ2-1, with 11 bases lining up with TRBD2. The J segment lost 4 bases and the V segment lost 4 bases, leaving 18 bases of the junction unmatched. This CDR3 contains 20 residues. Germline V gene lookup returns CDR1 SGHDN and CDR2 FVKESK. The CDR3 is CASSPASGLAAVRDYNEQFF. The sequenced CDR3 bases are TGTGCCAGCAGCCCAGCATCGGGACTAGCGGCTGTTCGGGATTACAATGAG.

This clone has more than one count but fewer than ten. The read ends 3 residues early relative to the CDR3; the germline J gene fills the gap. The rearrangement joins TRBV7-2 to TRBJ2-4; the D gene is possibly TRBD2 (6 bases). The CDR3 is 13 residues long. From germline, CDR1 is SGHTA and CDR2 FQGNSA. This CDR3 is CASSLWGDDGQYF. CDR3 DNA (partial): TGTGCCAGCAGCTTATGGGGGGACGATGGT.

There are many counts of this clone. The DNA ends 3 residues before the CDR3 does, and the rest of the CDR3 is filled in from the germline J gene. The chain combines TRBV10-3 with TRBJ1-6; 9 positions match TRBD1. The length of the CDR3 is 12 residues. J gave up 10 bases and V 11 bases, and 6 bases lay outside the gene matches. Germline assignment: CDR1 ENHRY and CDR2 SYGVKD. CDR3 sequence: CASRDRDSPLHF. The covered CDR3 bases are TGTGCCTCCCGGGACAGGGACTCACCC.

This clone was detected ten times or more. The CDR3 is cut off 3 residues early in the read; its end comes from the germline J gene. The V call is TRBV30, the J call TRBJ2-3; D perhaps matches TRBD2 (5 bases). Looked up from germline, CDR1 is GTSNPN and CDR2 is SVGIG (reference sequence). The ends were cut back, 1 base at V and 2 bases at J, with 19 bases in the middle. The CDR3 consists of 17 residues. The CDR3 is CAWSGAVSGYFTDTQYF. The covered CDR3 bases are TGTGCCTGGAGTGGGGCGGTCAGCGGTTATTTCACAGATACG.

Ten or more counts support this clone. Read sequence stops 3 residues before the CDR3 end, and the germline J gene provides the missing end. The chain combines TRBV30 with TRBJ1-1, with TRBD1 matching over 7 bases. This CDR3 has 14 amino acids. Unmatched junction bases numbered 2, after V lost 0 bases and J lost 1 base. The germline V gene has CDR1 GTSNPN and CDR2 SVGIG (reference sequence). The CDR3 reads CAWSVGGTNTEAFF. The DNA read from the CDR3 is TGTGCCTGGAGTGTAGGGGGCACGAACACTGAA.

This clone was counted ten times or more. Read data end 3 residues before the CDR3 end; the end is taken from the germline J gene. The chain joins TRBV30 to TRBJ1-1; D perhaps matches TRBD1 (5 bases). The length of the CDR3 is 13 residues. CDR1 and CDR2 from the germline V gene are GTSNPN and SVGIG (reference sequence). V was cut by 4 bases and J by 5 bases, with 14 bases left in between. This CDR3 reads CAWTLGGRTEAFF. The DNA read from the CDR3 is TGTGCCTGGACCCTTGGGGGGAGGACTGAA.

In regard to this clone: At one of its ends the junction is not consistent with the germline gene, which may arise from a read error. The read is 3 residues too short to cover the CDR3 end, so that end is filled in from the germline J gene. The chain employs TRBV5-6 and TRBJ1-3; D might be TRBD1 (5 bases). CDR3 length equals 15 residues. Germline CDR1 reads SGHDT; CDR2 reads YYEEEE. The CDR3 reads CGSSGAINSGNTIYF. The sequenced CDR3 bases are TGTGGCAGCAGCGGGGCCATTAACTCTGGAAACACC.

This clone was counted many times. The read halts 3 residues ahead of the CDR3 end, with the missing end drawn from the germline J gene. The rearrangement links TRBV5-1 to TRBJ2-7; tentative D call: TRBD1 (5 bases). Trimming pared 0 bases from V and 6 bases from J, leaving 7 bases between. This CDR3 is built from 12 residues. The germline CDR1 and CDR2 sequences are SGHRS and YFSETQ. The part of the CDR3 DNA that was read is TGCGCCAGCAGCTTGGTAGGGGCCGAG. It translates to CASSLVGAE. The complete CDR3 protein is CASSLVGAEQYF.

Many counts were recorded for this clone. The CDR3 end falls 3 residues outside the read, so it is completed with the germline J gene. The V call is TRBV28, the J call TRBJ2-1; TRBD1 matches 8 bases. This CDR3 contains 17 residues. CDR1 and CDR2 (germline): MDHEN, SYDVKM. V trimming: 5 bases; J trimming: 7 bases; junction bases outside the gene matches: 16. CDR3 DNA, as far as it was read: TGTGCCAGCAGTGACCCTCAGACAGGGGATTCGCGAAATGAG. Translated: CASSDPQTGDSRNE. The CDR3 in full is CASSDPQTGDSRNEQFF.

This clone has a count of ten or more. The CDR3 end is not reached by the read, which stops 3 residues before it; the germline J gene fills it in. The chain recombines TRBV18 with TRBJ2-5; D is unclear. This CDR3 is built from 14 residues. V was trimmed by 3 bases and J by 2 bases, leaving 10 bases between them. Germline CDR1 KGHSH, CDR2 LQKENI. CDR3 amino acids: CASSPLSGQETQYF. CDR3 bases read: TGTGCCAGCTCACCTCTGTCAGGTCAAGAGACC.